A single TCR beta chain is shown here with its context. This record comes from a study of Ad26.COV2.S vaccination and SARS-CoV-2 variants. Study-wide context: Administration of Ad26.COV2.S was intramuscular, either once or twice 56 days apart.

Assay used: immunoSEQ multiplex PCR; TCRdb lists only in-frame clones, some missing. The sample contains around 250,000 clones, 87% of which appear only once. The CDR3 length is 12 residues. Germline CDR1 is SEHNR and CDR2 is FQNEAQ (reference sequence). With 5 bases clipped from V and 7 bases from J, the junction kept 2 bases outside the gene matches. The treatment is: roughly 20 received Ad26.COV2.S at low or high dose, single or two shots; roughly five received placebo; per-sample allocation not given. Sampling took place 63 days after the first vaccine or placebo injection. This sequence was found in a person aged 18-65 years who received the Ad26.COV2.S COVID-19 vaccine or a placebo. Sequences were derived from peripheral blood, sampled in a trial of Ad26.COV2.S vaccine versus placebo. The J gene is TRBJ1-5, the V gene TRBV7-9; 7 positions match TRBD1. In nucleotides, the CDR3 is TGTGCCAGCAGCACAGGGGCCCAGCCCCAGCATTTT. It specifies CASSTGAQPQHF.